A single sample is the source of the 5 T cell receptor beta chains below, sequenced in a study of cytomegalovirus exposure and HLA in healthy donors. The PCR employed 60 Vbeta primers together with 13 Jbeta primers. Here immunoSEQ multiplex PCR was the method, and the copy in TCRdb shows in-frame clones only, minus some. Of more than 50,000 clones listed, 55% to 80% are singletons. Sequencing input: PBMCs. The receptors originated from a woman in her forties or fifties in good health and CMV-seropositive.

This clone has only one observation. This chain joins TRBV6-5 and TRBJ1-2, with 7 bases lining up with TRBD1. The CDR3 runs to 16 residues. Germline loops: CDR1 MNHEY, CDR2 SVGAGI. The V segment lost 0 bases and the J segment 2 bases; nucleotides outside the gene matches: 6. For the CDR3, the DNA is TGTGCCAGCAGTTACTCGAGGGGCAGGGGGAACTATGGCTACACCTTC. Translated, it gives CASSYSRGRGNYGYTF.

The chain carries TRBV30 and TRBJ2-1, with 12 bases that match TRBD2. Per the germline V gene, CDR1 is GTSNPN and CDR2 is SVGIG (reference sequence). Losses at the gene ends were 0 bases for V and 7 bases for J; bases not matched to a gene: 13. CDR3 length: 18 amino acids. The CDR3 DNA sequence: TGTGCCTGGAGTGTAAGCCTAGCGGGAGGGTTAGCGATAAATGAGCAGTTCTTC. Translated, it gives CAWSVSLAGGLAINEQFF.

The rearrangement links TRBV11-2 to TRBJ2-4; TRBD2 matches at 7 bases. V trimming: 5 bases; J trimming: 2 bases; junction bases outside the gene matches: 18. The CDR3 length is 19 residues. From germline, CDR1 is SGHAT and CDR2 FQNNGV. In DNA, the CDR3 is TGTGCCAGCAGCCTTGGGACCGGCGGGGGAAGAAGCTCCAAAAACATTCAGTACTTC. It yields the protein CASSLGTGGGRSSKNIQYF. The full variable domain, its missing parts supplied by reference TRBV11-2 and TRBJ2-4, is EAGVAQSPRYKIIEKRQSVAFWCNPISGHATLYWYQQILGQGPKLLIQFQNNGVVDDSQLPKDRFSAERLKGVDSTLKIQPAKLEDSAVYLCASSLGTGGGRSSKNIQYFGAGTRLSVL.

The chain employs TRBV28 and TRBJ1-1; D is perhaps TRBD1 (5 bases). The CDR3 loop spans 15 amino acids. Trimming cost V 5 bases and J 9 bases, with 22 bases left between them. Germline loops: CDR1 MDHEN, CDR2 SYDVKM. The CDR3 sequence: CASSPTPPDRNQAFF. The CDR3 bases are TGTGCCAGCAGTCCGACCCCCCCCGACAGAAATCAAGCTTTCTTT.

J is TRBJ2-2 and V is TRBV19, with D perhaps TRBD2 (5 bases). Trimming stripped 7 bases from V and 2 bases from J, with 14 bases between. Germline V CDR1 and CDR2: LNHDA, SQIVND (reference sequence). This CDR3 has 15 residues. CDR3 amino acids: CASTERAFNTGELFF. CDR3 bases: TGTGCCAGTACGGAGAGGGCCTTTAACACCGGGGAGCTGTTTTTT.